The 11 T cell receptor beta chains listed next were all sequenced from one sample in a study of cytomegalovirus exposure and HLA in healthy donors. Sequenced by immunoSEQ multiplex PCR; TCRdb stores in-frame clones only, minus some. The data show tens of thousands of clones, 80% to 95% seen once. The sample consisted of PBMCs. The receptor source for this set is a young man in good health and CMV-seronegative.

The V and J genes are TRBV28 and TRBJ1-2, with 8 bases matching TRBD1. The CDR3 spans 13 residues. V gave up 10 bases and J gave up 3 bases; unmatched junction bases: 7. Germline CDR1 reads MDHEN; CDR2 reads SYDVKM. CDR3 sequence reads: CANQAGGDYGYTF. Here the CDR3 DNA reads TGTGCCAATCAGGCAGGGGGCGACTATGGCTACACCTTC.

The chain recombines TRBV19 with TRBJ2-5; TRBD2 agrees at 12 bases. CDR3 length: 17 amino acids. Unmatched junction bases numbered 8, after V lost 5 bases and J lost 1 base. Per germline, CDR1 LNHDA and CDR2 SQIVND (reference sequence). The CDR3 DNA reads TGTGCCAGTAGTCGTCGAACTAGCGGGGGGTTCCAAGAGACCCAGTACTTC. Residues: CASSRRTSGGFQETQYF.

Regarding this clone: The same CDR3 is also encoded by other DNA sequences in this sample. This chain uses TRBV2 with TRBJ2-7; D unresolved. V was shortened by 6 bases and J by 0 bases, with 3 bases between the two germline ends. From germline, CDR1 is SNHLY and CDR2 FYNNEI. The CDR3 is made up of 11 amino acids. The chain's CDR3 is CASRLSYEQYF. CDR3 nucleotide sequence: TGTGCCAGCAGACTCTCCTACGAGCAGTACTTC.

The chain uses TRBV9 and TRBJ1-3; D may be TRBD1 (6 bases). The CDR3 loop spans 15 amino acids. V was cut by 5 bases and J by 0 bases, with 12 bases left in between. The germline gives CDR1 SGDLS, CDR2 YYNGEE. CDR3 coding DNA: TGTGCCAGCAGTTTTACAGGGAACTCTGGAAACACCATATATTTT. It yields the protein CASSFTGNSGNTIYF. Full variable domain (missing parts from reference TRBV9 and TRBJ1-3): DSGVTQTPKHLITATGQRVTLRCSPRSGDLSVYWYQQSLDQGLQFLIQYYNGEERAKGNILERFSAQQFPDLHSELNLSSLELGDSALYFCASSFTGNSGNTIYFGEGSWLTVV.

This clone was observed once. The chain carries TRBV2 and TRBJ2-3; D might be TRBD2 (5 bases). The CDR3 consists of 13 residues. Germline V lookup: CDR1 SNHLY, CDR2 FYNNEI. V lost 10 bases, J lost 1 base, and 12 bases lay in between. This CDR3 reads CATSWRGTDTQYF. The CDR3 coding sequence is TGTGCCACCTCCTGGCGGGGCACAGATACGCAGTATTTT.

The genes are TRBV5-1 and TRBJ1-1; the D gene is possibly TRBD1 (5 bases). Per the germline V gene, CDR1 is SGHRS and CDR2 is YFSETQ. Trimming pared 5 bases from V and 0 bases from J, leaving 17 bases between. This CDR3 region has 16 residues. The DNA of the CDR3 is TGCGCCAGCAGATTTGGGGGGGGAAACATGAACACTGAAGCTTTCTTT. Translation gives CASRFGGGNMNTEAFF.

This chain joins TRBV6-5 and TRBJ1-6; TRBD1 aligns across 7 bases. The CDR3 has 15 residues. The J segment lost 9 bases and the V segment lost 6 bases, leaving 11 bases of the junction unmatched. CDR1 and CDR2 (germline): MNHEY, SVGAGI. The CDR3 coding sequence is TGTGCCAGCAGCCAAACACAGGGGTCCCCTTCACCCCTCCACTTT. Translation: CASSQTQGSPSPLHF.

For the CDR3, the DNA is TGTGCCATCAGTATAGACAGCTACAATGAGCAGTTCTTC. Translation: CAISIDSYNEQFF. The chain employs TRBV10-3 and TRBJ2-1; possibly TRBD1 for D (5 bases). Germline V gene data show CDR1 as ENHRY and CDR2 as SYGVKD. The CDR3 spans 13 residues. V shed 5 bases and J shed 3 bases, with 8 bases lying between them.

The V gene is TRBV27, the J gene TRBJ2-7, with D maybe TRBD1 (6 bases). The germline CDR1 and CDR2 sequences are MNHEY and SMNVEV (reference sequence). V was clipped by 7 bases and J by 0 bases, with 10 bases between them. The CDR3 is 13 residues long. Here the CDR3 reads CASTGASSYEQYF. The CDR3 DNA follows: TGTGCCAGCACAGGGGCTAGCTCCTACGAGCAGTACTTC.

The V call is TRBV5-4, the J call TRBJ2-3; TRBD1 agrees at 8 bases. Germline V gene data show CDR1 as SGHNT and CDR2 as YYREEE (reference sequence). The CDR3 is made up of 13 amino acids. The V gene end was trimmed by 2 bases and the J gene end by 8 bases; junction bases not matched to a gene: 4. The CDR3 nucleotides read TGTGCCAGCAGCTTCCAGGGGGCTCCTACGCAGTATTTT. Translating gives CASSFQGAPTQYF. The variable domain in full, completed from reference TRBV5-4 and TRBJ2-3, reads ETGVTQSPTHLIKTRGQQVTLRCSSQSGHNTVSWYQQALGQGPQFIFQYYREEENGRGNFPPRFSGLQFPNYSSELNVNALELDDSALYLCASSFQGAPTQYFGPGTRLTVL.

This chain connects TRBV15 to TRBJ1-4, with 11 nucleotides matching TRBD1. V trimming: 0 bases; J trimming: 7 bases; junction bases outside the gene matches: 4. Germline CDR1 reads LNHNV; CDR2 reads YYDKDF (reference sequence). The CDR3 runs 16 residues. CDR3 nucleotide sequence: TGTGCCACCAGCAGAGATGGGGGACAGGGGGTTGAAAAACTGTTTTTT. Translation gives CATSRDGGQGVEKLFF.